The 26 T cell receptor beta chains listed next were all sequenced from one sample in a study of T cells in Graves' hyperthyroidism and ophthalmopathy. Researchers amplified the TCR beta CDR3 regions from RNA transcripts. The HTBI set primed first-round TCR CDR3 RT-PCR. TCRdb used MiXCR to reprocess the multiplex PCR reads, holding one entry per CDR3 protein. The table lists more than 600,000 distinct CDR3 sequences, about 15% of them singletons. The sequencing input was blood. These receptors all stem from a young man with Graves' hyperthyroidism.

CDR3 nucleotide sequence: TGTGCCAGCTCAGGACTAGCGGGAGTTCCCCATGAGCAGTTCTTC. This encodes CASSGLAGVPHEQFF. The chain links TRBV18 to TRBJ2-1, with 13 bases identical to TRBD2. The V and J ends lost 5 bases and 8 bases, in that order; junction bases with no gene match: 6. Per germline, CDR1 KGHSH and CDR2 LQKENI. This CDR3 comprises 15 residues.

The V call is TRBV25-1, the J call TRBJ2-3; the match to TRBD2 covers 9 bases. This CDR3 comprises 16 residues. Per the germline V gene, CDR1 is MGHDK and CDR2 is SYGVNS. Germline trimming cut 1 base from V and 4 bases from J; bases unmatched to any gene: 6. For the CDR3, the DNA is TGTGCCAGCAGTGAATGGCGGGAGGGCCTCTCAGATACGCAGTATTTT. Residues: CASSEWREGLSDTQYF. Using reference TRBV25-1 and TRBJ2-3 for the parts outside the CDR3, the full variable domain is EADIYQTPRYLVIGTGKKITLECSQTMGHDKMYWYQQDPGMELHLIHYSYGVNSTEKGDLSSESTVSRIRTEHFPLTLESARPSHTSQYLCASSEWREGLSDTQYFGPGTRLTVL.

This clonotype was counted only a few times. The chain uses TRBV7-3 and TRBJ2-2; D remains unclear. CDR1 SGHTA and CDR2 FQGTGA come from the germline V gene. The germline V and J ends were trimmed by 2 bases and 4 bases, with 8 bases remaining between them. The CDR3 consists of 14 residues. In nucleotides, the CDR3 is TGTGCCAGCAGCTTAGGCGGCGCCACCGGGGAGCTGTTTTTT. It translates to CASSLGGATGELFF.

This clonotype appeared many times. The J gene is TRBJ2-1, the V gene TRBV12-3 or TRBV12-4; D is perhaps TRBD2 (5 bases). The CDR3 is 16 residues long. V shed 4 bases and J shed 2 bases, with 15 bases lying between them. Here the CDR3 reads CASSSPLRAAYNEQFF. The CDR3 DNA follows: TGTGCCAGCAGTTCCCCCCTGCGGGCGGCCTACAATGAGCAGTTCTTC.

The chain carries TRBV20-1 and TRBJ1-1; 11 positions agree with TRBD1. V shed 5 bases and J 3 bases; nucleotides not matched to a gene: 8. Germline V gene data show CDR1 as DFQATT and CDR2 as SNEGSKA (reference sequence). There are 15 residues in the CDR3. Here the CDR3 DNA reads TGCAGTGCTGGGGGACAGGGGGTCGTCTACACTGAAGCTTTCTTT. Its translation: CSAGGQGVVYTEAFF.

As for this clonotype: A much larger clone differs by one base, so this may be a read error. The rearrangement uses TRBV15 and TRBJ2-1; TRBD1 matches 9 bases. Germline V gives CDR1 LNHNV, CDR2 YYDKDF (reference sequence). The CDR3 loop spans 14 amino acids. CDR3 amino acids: CATGRSTGGVEQFF. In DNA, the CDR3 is TGTGCCACCGGCAGAAGCACAGGGGGCGTTGAGCAGTTCTTC. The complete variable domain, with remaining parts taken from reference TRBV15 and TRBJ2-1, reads DAMVIQNPRYQVTQFGKPVTLSCSQTLNHNVMYWYQQKSSQAPKLLFHYYDKDFNNEADTPDNFQSRRPNTSFCFLDIRSPGLGDTAMYLCATGRSTGGVEQFFGPGTRLTVL.

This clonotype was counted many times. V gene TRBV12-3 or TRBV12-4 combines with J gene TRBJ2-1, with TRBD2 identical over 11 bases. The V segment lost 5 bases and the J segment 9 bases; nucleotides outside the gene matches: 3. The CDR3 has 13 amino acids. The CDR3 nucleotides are TGTGCCAGCAGTGGACTAGCGGGTACTGAGCAGTTCTTC. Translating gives CASSGLAGTEQFF.

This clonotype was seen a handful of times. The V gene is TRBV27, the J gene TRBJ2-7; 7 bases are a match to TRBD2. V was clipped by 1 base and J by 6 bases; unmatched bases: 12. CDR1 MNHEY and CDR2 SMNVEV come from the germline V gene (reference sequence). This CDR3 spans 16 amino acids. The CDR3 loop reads CASSLLGGRRPREQYF. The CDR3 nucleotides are TGTGCCAGCAGTTTATTGGGCGGGAGAAGGCCTCGCGAGCAGTACTTC.

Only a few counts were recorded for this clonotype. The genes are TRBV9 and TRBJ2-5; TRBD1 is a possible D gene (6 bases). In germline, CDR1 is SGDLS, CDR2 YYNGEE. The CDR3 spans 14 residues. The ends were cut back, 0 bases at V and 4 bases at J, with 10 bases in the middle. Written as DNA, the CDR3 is TGTGCCAGCAGCGTAGCGGGCAGGGGAGAGACCCAGTACTTC. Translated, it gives CASSVAGRGETQYF.

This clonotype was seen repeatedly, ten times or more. The CDR3 bases are TGTGCCAGCAGATCCCGGGGTAACTACGAGCAGTACTTC. Translated: CASRSRGNYEQYF. The rearrangement links TRBV27 to TRBJ2-7; possibly TRBD2 for D (5 bases). CDR3 length: 13 residues. V was pared by 6 bases and J by 3 bases, with 12 bases between. The germline V gene has CDR1 MNHEY and CDR2 SMNVEV (reference sequence).

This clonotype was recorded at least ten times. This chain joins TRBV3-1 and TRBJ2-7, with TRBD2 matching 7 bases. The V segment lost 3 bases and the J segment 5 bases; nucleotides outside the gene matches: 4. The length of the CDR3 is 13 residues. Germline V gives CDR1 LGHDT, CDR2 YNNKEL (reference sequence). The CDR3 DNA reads TGTGCCAGCAGCCAGGGCGGGAGCGACGAGCAGTACTTC. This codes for CASSQGGSDEQYF.

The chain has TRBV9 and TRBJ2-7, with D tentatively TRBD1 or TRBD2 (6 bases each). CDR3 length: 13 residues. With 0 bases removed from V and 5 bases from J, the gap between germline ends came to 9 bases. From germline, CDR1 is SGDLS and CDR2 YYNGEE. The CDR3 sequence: CASSVVGGDEQYF. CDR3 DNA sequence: TGTGCCAGCAGCGTAGTCGGGGGCGACGAGCAGTACTTC.

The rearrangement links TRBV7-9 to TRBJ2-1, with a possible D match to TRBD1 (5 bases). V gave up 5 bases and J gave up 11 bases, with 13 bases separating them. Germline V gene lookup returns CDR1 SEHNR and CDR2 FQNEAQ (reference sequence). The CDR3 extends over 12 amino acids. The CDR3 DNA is TGTGCCAGCAGCCAAGTCGACAGCCAGCAGTTCTTC. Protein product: CASSQVDSQQFF.

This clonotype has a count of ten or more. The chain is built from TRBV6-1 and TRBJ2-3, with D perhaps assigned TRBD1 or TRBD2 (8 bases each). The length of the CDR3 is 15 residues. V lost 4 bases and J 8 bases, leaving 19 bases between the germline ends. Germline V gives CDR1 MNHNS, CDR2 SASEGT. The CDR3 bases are TGTGCCAGCAGTGGGACAGGGAAAGCGGGAGTTACGCAGTATTTT. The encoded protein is CASSGTGKAGVTQYF.

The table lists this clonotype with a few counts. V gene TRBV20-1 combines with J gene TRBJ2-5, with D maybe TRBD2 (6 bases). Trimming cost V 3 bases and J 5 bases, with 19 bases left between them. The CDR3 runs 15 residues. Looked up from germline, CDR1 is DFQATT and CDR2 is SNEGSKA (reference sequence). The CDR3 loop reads CSASDGSLGRETQYF. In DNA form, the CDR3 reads TGCAGTGCTAGCGATGGATCGCTGGGGAGGGAGACCCAGTACTTC.

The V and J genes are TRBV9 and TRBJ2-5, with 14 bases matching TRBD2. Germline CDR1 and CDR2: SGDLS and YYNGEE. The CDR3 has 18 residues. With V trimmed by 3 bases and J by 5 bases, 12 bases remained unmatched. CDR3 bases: TGTGCCAGCAGCGACCCGAGACTAGCGGGAGGGGATATGGAGACCCAGTACTTC. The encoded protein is CASSDPRLAGGDMETQYF.

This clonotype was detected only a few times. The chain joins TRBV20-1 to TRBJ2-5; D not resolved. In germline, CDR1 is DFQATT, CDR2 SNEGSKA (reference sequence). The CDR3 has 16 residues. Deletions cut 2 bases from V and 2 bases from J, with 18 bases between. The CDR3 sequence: CSARSYLRTEQETQYF. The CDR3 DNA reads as TGCAGTGCTAGAAGTTATCTGAGGACCGAACAAGAGACCCAGTACTTC.

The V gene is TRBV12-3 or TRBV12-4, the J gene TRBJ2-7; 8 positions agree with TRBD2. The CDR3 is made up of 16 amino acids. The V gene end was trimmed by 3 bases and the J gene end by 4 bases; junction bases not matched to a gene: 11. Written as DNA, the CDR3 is TGTGCCAGCAGTTTTTTGTGGGCGGGAGGTGCTTACGAGCAGTACTTC. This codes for CASSFLWAGGAYEQYF.

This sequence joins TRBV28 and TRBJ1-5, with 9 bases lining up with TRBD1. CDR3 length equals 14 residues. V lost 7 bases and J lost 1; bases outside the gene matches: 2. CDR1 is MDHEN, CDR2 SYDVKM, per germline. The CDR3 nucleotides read TGTGCCAGCATCACAGGGGGCAGCAATCAGCCCCAGCATTTT. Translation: CASITGGSNQPQHF.

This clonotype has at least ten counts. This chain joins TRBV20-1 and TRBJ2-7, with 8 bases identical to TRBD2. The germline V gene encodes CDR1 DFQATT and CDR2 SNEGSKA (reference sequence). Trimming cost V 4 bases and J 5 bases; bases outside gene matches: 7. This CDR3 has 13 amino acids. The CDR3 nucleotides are TGCAGTGCTACCCCCGGGACTAGTGACGAGCAGTACTTC. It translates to CSATPGTSDEQYF.

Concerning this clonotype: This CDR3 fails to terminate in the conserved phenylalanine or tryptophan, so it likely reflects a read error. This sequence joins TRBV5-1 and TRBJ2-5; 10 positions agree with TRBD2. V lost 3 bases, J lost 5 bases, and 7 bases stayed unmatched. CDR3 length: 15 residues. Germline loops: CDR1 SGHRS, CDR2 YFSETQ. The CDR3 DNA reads TGCGCCAGCAGCTGGGGAACTAGCGGGATTGAGACCCAGTACTCC. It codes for CASSWGTSGIETQYS.

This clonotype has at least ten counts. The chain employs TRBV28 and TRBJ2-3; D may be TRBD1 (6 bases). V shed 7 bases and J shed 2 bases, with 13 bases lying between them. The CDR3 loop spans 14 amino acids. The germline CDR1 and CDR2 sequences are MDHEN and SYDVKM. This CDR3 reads CASILDRYTDTQYF. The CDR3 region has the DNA TGTGCCAGCATCCTGGACAGATACACAGATACGCAGTATTTT.

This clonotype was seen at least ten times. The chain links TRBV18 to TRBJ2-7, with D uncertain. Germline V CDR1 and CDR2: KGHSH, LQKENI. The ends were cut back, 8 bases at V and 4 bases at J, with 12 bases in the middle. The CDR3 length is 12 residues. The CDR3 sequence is CASSPLGYEQYF. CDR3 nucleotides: TGTGCCAGCAGTCCGCTAGGATACGAGCAGTACTTC. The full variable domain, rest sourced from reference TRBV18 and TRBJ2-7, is NAGVMQNPRHLVRRRGQEARLRCSPMKGHSHVYWYRQLPEEGLKFMVYLQKENIIDESGMPKERFSAEFPKEGPSILRIQQVVRGDSAAYFCASSPLGYEQYFGPGTRLTVT.

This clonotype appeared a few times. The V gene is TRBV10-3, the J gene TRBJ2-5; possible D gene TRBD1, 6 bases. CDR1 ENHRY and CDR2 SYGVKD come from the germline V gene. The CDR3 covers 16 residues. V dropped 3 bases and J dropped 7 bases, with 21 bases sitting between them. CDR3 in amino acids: CAISEPTQGTSGTQYF. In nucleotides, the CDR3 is TGTGCCATCAGTGAACCTACACAGGGTACCTCGGGGACCCAGTACTTC.

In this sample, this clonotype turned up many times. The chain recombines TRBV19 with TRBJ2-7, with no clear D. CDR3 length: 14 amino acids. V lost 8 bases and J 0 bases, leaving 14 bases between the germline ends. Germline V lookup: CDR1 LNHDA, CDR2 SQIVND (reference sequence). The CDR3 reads CASQTGPNSYEQYF. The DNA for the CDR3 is TGTGCCAGTCAGACTGGACCGAACTCCTACGAGCAGTACTTC.

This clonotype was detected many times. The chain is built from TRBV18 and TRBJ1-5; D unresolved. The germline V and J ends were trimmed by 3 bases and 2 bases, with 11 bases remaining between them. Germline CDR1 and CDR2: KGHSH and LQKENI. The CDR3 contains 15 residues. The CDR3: CASSPQSGGNQPQHF. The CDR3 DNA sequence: TGTGCCAGCTCACCGCAGAGTGGTGGCAATCAGCCCCAGCATTTT.